These 25 T cell receptor beta chains were sequenced from one sample in a study of blood T cell repertoires in COVID-19. The table came from immunoSEQ multiplex PCR; TCRdb's copy has only in-frame clones and leaves some out. Of 150,000 to 200,000 clones listed, around nine tenths are singletons. The sequencing input was peripheral blood. Receptors were obtained from a man aged 18 to 29 with active or convalescent COVID-19.

This rearrangement joins TRBV28 to TRBJ2-7, with D possibly TRBD2 on 8 matching bases. V gave up 7 bases and J gave up 2 bases, with 24 bases separating them. Per germline, CDR1 MDHEN and CDR2 SYDVKM. The CDR3 consists of 17 residues. The CDR3 DNA is TGTGCCAGCACCCCTACCACGGGAGGGGGCGCCCCCTACGAGCAGTACTTC. The encoded protein is CASTPTTGGGAPYEQYF.

The chain couples TRBV14 to TRBJ2-2; weak D call: TRBD2 (5 bases). CDR1 SGHDN and CDR2 FVKESK come from the germline V gene. The length of the CDR3 is 20 residues. V gave up 0 bases and J gave up 1 base, with 21 bases separating them. CDR3 sequence reads: CASSQDFIWRRAENTGELFF. In DNA form, the CDR3 reads TGTGCCAGCAGCCAAGATTTTATTTGGAGGCGGGCGGAGAACACCGGGGAGCTGTTTTTT.

The chain uses TRBV2 and TRBJ1-2; D possibly corresponds to TRBD1 (5 bases). Trimming left V 8 bases short and J 3 bases short, with 16 bases between. This CDR3 spans 14 amino acids. CDR1 is SNHLY, CDR2 FYNNEI, per germline. In nucleotides, the CDR3 is TGTGCCAGCCAACAGGCGGGGGGATACTATGGCTACACCTTC. It encodes CASQQAGGYYGYTF.

This chain joins TRBV7-9 and TRBJ2-1, with TRBD2 as a possible D gene (6 bases). Trimming left V 5 bases short and J 4 bases short, with 18 bases between. CDR3 length: 16 amino acids. The germline CDR1 and CDR2 sequences are SEHNR and FQNEAQ (reference sequence). The CDR3 region has the DNA TGTGCCAGCAGCACGGAGCCGGGACTGCTTTACAATGAGCAGTTCTTC. Translated, it gives CASSTEPGLLYNEQFF.

The DNA for the CDR3 is TGTGCCAGCGGAGGCTCAACAGGCAATCAGCCCCAGCATTTT. The encoded protein is CASGGSTGNQPQHF. V usage is TRBV2 and J usage is TRBJ1-5; D is uncertain. V was cut by 8 bases and J by 2 bases, with 13 bases left in between. CDR3 length: 14 residues. Germline CDR1 SNHLY, CDR2 FYNNEI.

The gene calls are TRBV9 and TRBJ1-5; D uncertain. V was trimmed by 1 base and J by 4 bases, leaving 6 bases between them. Germline values: CDR1 SGDLS, CDR2 YYNGEE. The CDR3 covers 13 residues. The CDR3 region is CASSVSVNQPQHF. CDR3 nucleotide sequence: TGTGCCAGCAGCGTATCGGTTAATCAGCCCCAGCATTTT.

The chain uses TRBV10-3 and TRBJ2-1, with D maybe TRBD2 (7 bases). The CDR3 consists of 13 residues. CDR1 is ENHRY, CDR2 SYGVKD, per germline. Trimming took 7 bases from V and 5 from J, leaving 12 bases between them. The CDR3 region is CAIMGGADNEQFF. DNA for the CDR3: TGTGCCATCATGGGGGGGGCCGACAATGAGCAGTTCTTC.

The J gene is TRBJ2-4, the V gene TRBV6-5; the D gene is possibly TRBD1 (6 bases). The CDR3 is made up of 15 amino acids. Germline CDR1 reads MNHEY; CDR2 reads SVGAGI. V lost 0 bases and J lost 0, with 6 bases in between. The CDR3, as DNA: TGTGCCAGCAGTTACTCGACAGGAGCCAAAAACATTCAGTACTTC. Amino acid sequence: CASSYSTGAKNIQYF.

The CDR3 region is CASSHRTGVYGYTF. The CDR3 coding sequence is TGTGCCAGCAGCCACAGGACAGGGGTCTATGGCTACACCTTC. This rearrangement joins TRBV27 to TRBJ1-2; TRBD1 matches 9 bases. The trim removed 6 bases at V and 4 bases at J, leaving 6 bases unmatched. The CDR3 covers 14 residues. From germline, CDR1 is MNHEY and CDR2 SMNVEV (reference sequence).

J is TRBJ2-3 and V is TRBV13, with TRBD2 matching over 11 bases. The CDR3 runs to 17 residues. CDR1 is PRHDT and CDR2 is FYEKMQ in the germline V gene (reference sequence). Trimming at V came to 6 bases and at J to 2 bases, leaving 10 bases not matched to a gene. For the CDR3, the DNA is TGTGCCAGCAGTGGTGGCGGGACTAGCGGACACACAGATACGCAGTATTTT. Translation: CASSGGGTSGHTDTQYF.

The chain uses TRBV5-6 and TRBJ2-5; weak D call: TRBD2 (6 bases). Trimming left V 4 bases short and J 4 bases short, with 14 bases between. Germline V gene lookup returns CDR1 SGHDT and CDR2 YYEEEE. The CDR3 sequence is 14 residues long. CDR3 in DNA: TGTGCCAGCAGCCCCGGTGGGGGAGGAGAGACCCAGTACTTC. It translates to CASSPGGGGETQYF. Filled out from reference TRBV5-6 and TRBJ2-5, the complete variable domain reads DAGVTQSPTHLIKTRGQQVTLRCSPKSGHDTVSWYQQALGQGPQFIFQYYEEEERQRGNFPDRFSGHQFPNYSSELNVNALLLGDSALYLCASSPGGGGETQYFGPGTRLLVL.

This clone was seen once. The genes are TRBV9 and TRBJ1-1; 7 positions match TRBD1. Trimming took 0 bases from V and 0 from J; bases not matched to a gene: 5. The CDR3 length is 16 residues. CDR1 is SGDLS, CDR2 YYNGEE, per germline. For the CDR3, the DNA is TGTGCCAGCAGCGTAGGAGGGGGCGCGCTGAACACTGAAGCTTTCTTT. Protein: CASSVGGGALNTEAFF.

This clone was seen only a few times. The V and J genes are TRBV15 and TRBJ2-6, with 8 bases aligning to TRBD1. The germline V gene encodes CDR1 LNHNV and CDR2 YYDKDF (reference sequence). The CDR3 loop spans 18 amino acids. The trim removed 3 bases at V and 0 bases at J, leaving 7 bases unmatched. CDR3 amino acids: CATSSTGQDFSGANVLTF. DNA for the CDR3: TGTGCCACCAGCAGCACGGGACAGGATTTCTCTGGGGCCAACGTCCTGACTTTC.

This CDR3 reads CASSLRGELSYGYTF. CDR3 nucleotides: TGTGCCAGCAGTTTACGGGGGGAGTTGAGCTATGGCTACACCTTC. This chain uses TRBV28 with TRBJ1-2; D possibly corresponds to TRBD1 (5 bases). The CDR3 totals 15 residues. The germline V gene has CDR1 MDHEN and CDR2 SYDVKM. V was trimmed by 2 bases and J by 4 bases, leaving 14 bases between them.

This clone showed up just a few times. The gene calls are TRBV11-2 and TRBJ2-1; D is unresolved. From germline, CDR1 is SGHAT and CDR2 FQNNGV. Between the trimmed V and J ends, which lost 1 base and 10 bases, there was a span of 11 bases. CDR3 size: 13 residues. The CDR3 bases are TGTGCCAGCAGCTTAGTTCGTTCTGGCGAGCAGTTCTTC. Its translation: CASSLVRSGEQFF. Full variable domain (remainder filled in from reference TRBV11-2 and TRBJ2-1): EAGVAQSPRYKIIEKRQSVAFWCNPISGHATLYWYQQILGQGPKLLIQFQNNGVVDDSQLPKDRFSAERLKGVDSTLKIQPAKLEDSAVYLCASSLVRSGEQFFGPGTRLTVL.

V and J are TRBV4-2 and TRBJ2-5; 8 nucleotides align to TRBD2. CDR3 length equals 16 residues. Germline V gives CDR1 LGHNA, CDR2 YNFKEQ. The V and J ends lost 4 bases and 3 bases, in that order; junction bases with no gene match: 10. CDR3 residues: CASSPPASGGEETQYF. The CDR3 nucleotides are TGTGCCAGCAGCCCTCCGGCCAGCGGGGGAGAAGAGACCCAGTACTTC.

This clone was picked up a small number of times. This chain links TRBV7-2 with TRBJ1-2, with 10 bases aligning to TRBD1. Germline values: CDR1 SGHTA, CDR2 FQGNSA. J gave up 2 bases and V 3 bases, and 6 bases lay outside the gene matches. This CDR3 has 16 amino acids. CDR3: CASSFPGQGYNYGYTF. As DNA, the CDR3 is TGTGCCAGCAGCTTCCCGGGACAGGGGTACAACTATGGCTACACCTTC. The whole variable domain, remainder taken from reference TRBV7-2 and TRBJ1-2, is GAGVSQSPSNKVTEKGKDVELRCDPISGHTALYWYRQSLGQGLEFLIYFQGNSAPDKSGLPSDRFSAERTGGSVSTLTIQRTQQEDSAVYLCASSFPGQGYNYGYTFGSGTRLTVV.

The chain employs TRBV7-2 and TRBJ1-2; no clear D gene. V lost 3 bases to trimming and J lost 4 bases, with 6 bases between them. Germline CDR1 reads SGHTA; CDR2 reads FQGNSA. CDR3 length: 12 residues. CDR3 sequence reads: CASSLETYGYTF. The CDR3 DNA follows: TGTGCCAGCAGCTTGGAGACCTATGGCTACACCTTC. Variable domain in full (rest from reference TRBV7-2 and TRBJ1-2): GAGVSQSPSNKVTEKGKDVELRCDPISGHTALYWYRQSLGQGLEFLIYFQGNSAPDKSGLPSDRFSAERTGGSVSTLTIQRTQQEDSAVYLCASSLETYGYTFGSGTRLTVV.

In the case of this clone: One junction end does not reproduce the germline sequence, and a read error may be involved. The chain uses TRBV7-9 and TRBJ1-1; D is possibly TRBD1 (5 bases). The CDR3 length is 13 residues. The germline V gene encodes CDR1 SEHNR and CDR2 FQNEAQ (reference sequence). The CDR3 reads CATSNPQGTEAFF. CDR3 nucleotide sequence: TGTGCCACCAGCAACCCTCAGGGTACTGAAGCTTTCTTT.

The V call is TRBV5-4, the J call TRBJ1-6, with no clear D. This CDR3 contains 12 residues. Germline assignment: CDR1 SGHNT and CDR2 YYREEE (reference sequence). CDR3 protein: CGLWATRSPLHF. CDR3 DNA: TGTGGATTGTGGGCTACTCGGTCACCCCTCCACTTT.

V gene TRBV4-2 combines with J gene TRBJ2-1; a possible D gene is TRBD1 (6 bases). Germline V gene lookup returns CDR1 LGHNA and CDR2 YNFKEQ. The V end was cut by 1 base, the J end by 5 bases, with 21 bases between. The CDR3 is 18 amino acids. CDR3 nucleotides: TGTGCCAGCAGCCAAGTGGTAGCAGGGGCGAGCGTAAACAATGAGCAGTTCTTC. Its translation is CASSQVVAGASVNNEQFF.

This chain links TRBV7-9 with TRBJ2-2; 7 bases are a match to TRBD2. The CDR3 covers 16 residues. Germline-derived CDR1 and CDR2 are SEHNR and FQNEAQ (reference sequence). Trimming at V came to 5 bases and at J to 3 bases, leaving 9 bases not matched to a gene. CDR3 coding DNA: TGTGCCAGCAGCGCAAGGACTAGAAGGGACACCGGGGAGCTGTTTTTT. Amino acids: CASSARTRRDTGELFF.

The rearrangement links TRBV7-9 to TRBJ1-1; tentative D call: TRBD1 (5 bases). The V end was cut by 5 bases, the J end by 5 bases, with 21 bases between. Germline-derived CDR1 and CDR2 are SEHNR and FQNEAQ (reference sequence). CDR3 length: 16 amino acids. The CDR3 coding sequence is TGTGCCAGCAGCGTATGGAGGGACCCGGAGGGGACTGAAGCTTTCTTT. Residues: CASSVWRDPEGTEAFF. Filled out from reference TRBV7-9 and TRBJ1-1, the complete variable domain reads DTGVSQNPRHKITKRGQNVTFRCDPISEHNRLYWYRQTLGQGPEFLTYFQNEAQLEKSRLLSDRFSAERPKGSFSTLEIQRTEQGDSAMYLCASSVWRDPEGTEAFFGQGTRLTVV.

CDR3 sequence (DNA): TGTGCCAGCAGTACCGGACAGGGGGCAGTCTATGGCTACACCTTC. This encodes CASSTGQGAVYGYTF. This chain uses TRBV28 with TRBJ1-2, with 11 positions matching TRBD1. The CDR3 loop spans 15 amino acids. V lost 5 bases to trimming and J lost 4 bases; unmatched junction nucleotides: 6. Germline V gene sequence: CDR1 MDHEN, CDR2 SYDVKM.

CDR3 bases: TGTGCCAGCAGCTTCACTAGCGGGAGGGTAGGCGATGAGCAGTTCTTC. Translating it yields CASSFTSGRVGDEQFF. V usage is TRBV5-4 and J usage is TRBJ2-1; TRBD2 matches 13 bases. Germline CDR1 reads SGHNT; CDR2 reads YYREEE (reference sequence). This CDR3 is built from 16 residues. J was trimmed by 8 bases and V by 2 bases; bases with no gene match: 7.